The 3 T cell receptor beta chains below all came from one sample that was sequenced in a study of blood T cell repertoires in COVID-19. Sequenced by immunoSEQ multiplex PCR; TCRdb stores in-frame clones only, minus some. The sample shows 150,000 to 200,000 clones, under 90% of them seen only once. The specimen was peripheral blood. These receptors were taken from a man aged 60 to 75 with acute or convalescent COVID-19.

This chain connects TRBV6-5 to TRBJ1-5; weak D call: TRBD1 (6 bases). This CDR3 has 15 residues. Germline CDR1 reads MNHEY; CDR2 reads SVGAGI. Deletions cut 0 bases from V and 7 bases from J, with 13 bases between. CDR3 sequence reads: CASSYSNERGQPQHF. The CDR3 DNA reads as TGTGCCAGCAGTTACTCGAATGAGAGGGGGCAGCCCCAGCATTTT.

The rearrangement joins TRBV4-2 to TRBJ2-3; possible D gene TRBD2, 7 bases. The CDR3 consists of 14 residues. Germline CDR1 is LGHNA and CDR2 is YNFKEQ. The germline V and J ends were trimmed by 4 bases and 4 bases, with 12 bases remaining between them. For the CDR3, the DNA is TGTGCCAGCAGCCCGGGGGGCCAGGCAGATACGCAGTATTTT. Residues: CASSPGGQADTQYF.

In DNA form, the CDR3 reads TGTGCCAGCTCACCAAACTTCAATGAAAAACTGTTTTTT. It yields the protein CASSPNFNEKLFF. V usage is TRBV18 and J usage is TRBJ1-4, with unresolved D. The V gene's germline CDR1 is KGHSH and CDR2 LQKENI. V was trimmed by 2 bases and J by 5 bases, leaving 6 bases between them. There are 13 residues in the CDR3.